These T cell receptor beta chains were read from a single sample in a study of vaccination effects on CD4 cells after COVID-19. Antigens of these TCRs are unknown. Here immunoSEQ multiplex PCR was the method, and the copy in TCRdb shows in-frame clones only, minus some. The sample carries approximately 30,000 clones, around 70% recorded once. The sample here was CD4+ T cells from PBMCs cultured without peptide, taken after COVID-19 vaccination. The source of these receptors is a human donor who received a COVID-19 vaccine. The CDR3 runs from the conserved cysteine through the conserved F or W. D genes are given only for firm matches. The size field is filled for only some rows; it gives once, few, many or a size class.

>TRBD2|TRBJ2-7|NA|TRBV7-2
TGTGCCAGCAGCTTAGCGGCTAGCGGGGGATACACCTACGAGCAGTACTTC
CASSLAASGGYTYEQYF
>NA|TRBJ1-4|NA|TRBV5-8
TGTGCCAGCAGCCGGGACGGTGAAAAACTGTTTTTT
CASSRDGEKLFF
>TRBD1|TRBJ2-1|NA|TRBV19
TGTGCCAGCGCCCGGGGACAGACAGCCAATGAGCAGTTCTTC
CASARGQTANEQFF
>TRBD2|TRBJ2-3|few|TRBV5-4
TGTGCCAGCAGCCGGACTAGCGGGTCTACAGATACGCAGTATTTT
CASSRTSGSTDTQYF
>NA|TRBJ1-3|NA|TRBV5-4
TGTGCCAGCAGCTTGGTCGCAGGCTCTGGAAACACCATATATTTT
CASSLVAGSGNTIYF
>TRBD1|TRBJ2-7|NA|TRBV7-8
TGTGCCAGCAGCTTCGGGACAGGGGGCGGTGAGCAGTACTTC
CASSFGTGGGEQYF
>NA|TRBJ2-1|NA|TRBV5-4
TGTGCCAGCAGCTTGGGTGGGGGCGCTGAGCAGTTCTTC
CASSLGGGAEQFF
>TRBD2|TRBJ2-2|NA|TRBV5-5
TGTGCCAGCAGCTTGTCTAGCGGGAGTTTGGTCGGGGAGCTGTTTTTT
CASSLSSGSLVGELFF
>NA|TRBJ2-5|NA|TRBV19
TGTGCCAGTAGTATAGCAGGGACCCGAGAGACCCAGTACTTC
CASSIAGTRETQYF
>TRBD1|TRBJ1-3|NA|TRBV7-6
TGTGCCAGCAGCTCCGGGACAGAGCTCTCTGGAAACACCATATATTTT
CASSSGTELSGNTIYF
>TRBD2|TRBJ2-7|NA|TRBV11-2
TGTGCCAGCAGCTTGCGGCGGGAGAGCTACGAGCAGTACTTC
CASSLRRESYEQYF
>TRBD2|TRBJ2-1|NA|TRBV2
TGTGCCAGCAATCTAGCGGAAAATGAGCAGTTCTTC
CASNLAENEQFF
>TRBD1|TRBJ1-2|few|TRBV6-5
TGTGCCAGCAGTCCAAAGGGACAGATAACATATGGCTACACCTTC
CASSPKGQITYGYTF
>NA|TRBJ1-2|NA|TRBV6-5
TGTGCCAGCAGTTACAAGGGGAGAGGCTATGGCTACACCTTC
CASSYKGRGYGYTF
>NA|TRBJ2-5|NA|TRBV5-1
TGCGCCAGCAGCTTGGGGGGATCGAGCCGCCGAGAGACCCAGTACTTC
CASSLGGSSRRETQYF
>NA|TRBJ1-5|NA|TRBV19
TGTGCCAGTAAAACTGAGGACAGAAGCAATCAGCCCCAGCATTTT
CASKTEDRSNQPQHF
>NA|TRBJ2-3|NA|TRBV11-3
TGTGCCAGCAGCCTACAGGGTTATGGAACTAGCACAGATACGCAGTATTTT
CASSLQGYGTSTDTQYF
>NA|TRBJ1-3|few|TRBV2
TGTGCCAGCGACGGATCCTCTGGAAACACCATATATTTT
CASDGSSGNTIYF
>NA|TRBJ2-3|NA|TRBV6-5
TGTGCCAGCAGTTACTCCGAACCCGGGGGAACGCAGTATTTT
CASSYSEPGGTQYF
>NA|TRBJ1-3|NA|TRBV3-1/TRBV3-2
TGTGCCAGCAGCCAAGATGAGGGAAACACCATATATTTT
CASSQDEGNTIYF
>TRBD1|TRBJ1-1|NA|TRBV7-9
TGTGCCAGCGTGATAGACAGGGTAAACACTGAAGCTTTCTTT
CASVIDRVNTEAFF
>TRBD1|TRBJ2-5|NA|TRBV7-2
TGTGCCAGCAGCCCGTGGACAGGGCGGGAGACCCAGTACTTC
CASSPWTGRETQYF
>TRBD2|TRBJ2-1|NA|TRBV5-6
TGTGCCAGCAGCTCGGGACTAGCGGCTTACAATGAGCAGTTCTTC
CASSSGLAAYNEQFF
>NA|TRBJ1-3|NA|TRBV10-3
TGTGCCATCAGACCGCCCTCTGGAAACACCATATATTTT
CAIRPPSGNTIYF
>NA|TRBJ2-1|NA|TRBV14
TGTGCCAGCAGTCAGAGGGGACCGCTTTCCTACAATGAGCAGTTCTTC
CASSQRGPLSYNEQFF
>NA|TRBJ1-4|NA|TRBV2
TGTGCCAGCAGTGTCGGGGGGCGTAATGAAAAACTGTTTTTT
CASSVGGRNEKLFF
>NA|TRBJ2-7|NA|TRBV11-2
TGTGCCAGCAGCTTAGGGGCAGCATCCTACGAGCAGTACTTC
CASSLGAASYEQYF
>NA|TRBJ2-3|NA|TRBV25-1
TGTGCCAGCAGTGAATATTGGAGGGGGGTGGATACGCAGTATTTT
CASSEYWRGVDTQYF
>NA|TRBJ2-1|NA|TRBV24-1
TGTGCCACCAGTGCCCGAGGTCGAGGGGCTCTCAGCAATGAGCAGTTCTTC
CATSARGRGALSNEQFF
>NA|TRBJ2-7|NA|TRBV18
TGTGCCAGCTCACCTCGGGCTCTGACCTACGAGCAGTACTTC
CASSPRALTYEQYF
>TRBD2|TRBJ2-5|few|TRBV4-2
TGTGCCAGCAGCCAAGGGGCGTGGGAGCGGGAGTCAGAGACCCAGTACTTC
CASSQGAWERESETQYF
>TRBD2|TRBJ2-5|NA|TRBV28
TGTGCCAGCAGCCCCGGGACTAGCGGGGAGACCCAGTACTTC
CASSPGTSGETQYF